This T cell receptor (beta chain) was found in a study of CXCR3-negative and CXCR3-positive naive CD8 T cells. Study-wide results and limits: Naive cells positive for CXCR3 carried more hydrophobic TRB CDR3s than CXCR3-negative ones.

In preparing the TRB cDNA libraries, 5' RACE with UMI labels was used. TCRdb re-called the 5' RACE reads, yielding one record per CDR3 amino acid sequence without DNA. The sample data list roughly 120,000 distinct CDR3 sequences. A note on this clonotype: Antigen: not known.

Germline CDR1 reads SQVTM; CDR2 reads ANQGSEA. This CDR3 is 13 amino acids long. This TCR came from a human donor in good health. Some clones in this sample may be carry-over from other donors' samples. The chain combines TRBV29-1 with TRBJ2-7; TCRdb's D call, TRBD1, is unchecked because there is no DNA. Sequenced material: naive CXCR3+ CD8+ T cells from blood. Subset of the sample: CD45RO-CCR7+CD27+CD95- naive CD8+ T cells expressing CXCR3 (TNR3+). CDR3 sequence reads: CSVEMGPGYEQYF.